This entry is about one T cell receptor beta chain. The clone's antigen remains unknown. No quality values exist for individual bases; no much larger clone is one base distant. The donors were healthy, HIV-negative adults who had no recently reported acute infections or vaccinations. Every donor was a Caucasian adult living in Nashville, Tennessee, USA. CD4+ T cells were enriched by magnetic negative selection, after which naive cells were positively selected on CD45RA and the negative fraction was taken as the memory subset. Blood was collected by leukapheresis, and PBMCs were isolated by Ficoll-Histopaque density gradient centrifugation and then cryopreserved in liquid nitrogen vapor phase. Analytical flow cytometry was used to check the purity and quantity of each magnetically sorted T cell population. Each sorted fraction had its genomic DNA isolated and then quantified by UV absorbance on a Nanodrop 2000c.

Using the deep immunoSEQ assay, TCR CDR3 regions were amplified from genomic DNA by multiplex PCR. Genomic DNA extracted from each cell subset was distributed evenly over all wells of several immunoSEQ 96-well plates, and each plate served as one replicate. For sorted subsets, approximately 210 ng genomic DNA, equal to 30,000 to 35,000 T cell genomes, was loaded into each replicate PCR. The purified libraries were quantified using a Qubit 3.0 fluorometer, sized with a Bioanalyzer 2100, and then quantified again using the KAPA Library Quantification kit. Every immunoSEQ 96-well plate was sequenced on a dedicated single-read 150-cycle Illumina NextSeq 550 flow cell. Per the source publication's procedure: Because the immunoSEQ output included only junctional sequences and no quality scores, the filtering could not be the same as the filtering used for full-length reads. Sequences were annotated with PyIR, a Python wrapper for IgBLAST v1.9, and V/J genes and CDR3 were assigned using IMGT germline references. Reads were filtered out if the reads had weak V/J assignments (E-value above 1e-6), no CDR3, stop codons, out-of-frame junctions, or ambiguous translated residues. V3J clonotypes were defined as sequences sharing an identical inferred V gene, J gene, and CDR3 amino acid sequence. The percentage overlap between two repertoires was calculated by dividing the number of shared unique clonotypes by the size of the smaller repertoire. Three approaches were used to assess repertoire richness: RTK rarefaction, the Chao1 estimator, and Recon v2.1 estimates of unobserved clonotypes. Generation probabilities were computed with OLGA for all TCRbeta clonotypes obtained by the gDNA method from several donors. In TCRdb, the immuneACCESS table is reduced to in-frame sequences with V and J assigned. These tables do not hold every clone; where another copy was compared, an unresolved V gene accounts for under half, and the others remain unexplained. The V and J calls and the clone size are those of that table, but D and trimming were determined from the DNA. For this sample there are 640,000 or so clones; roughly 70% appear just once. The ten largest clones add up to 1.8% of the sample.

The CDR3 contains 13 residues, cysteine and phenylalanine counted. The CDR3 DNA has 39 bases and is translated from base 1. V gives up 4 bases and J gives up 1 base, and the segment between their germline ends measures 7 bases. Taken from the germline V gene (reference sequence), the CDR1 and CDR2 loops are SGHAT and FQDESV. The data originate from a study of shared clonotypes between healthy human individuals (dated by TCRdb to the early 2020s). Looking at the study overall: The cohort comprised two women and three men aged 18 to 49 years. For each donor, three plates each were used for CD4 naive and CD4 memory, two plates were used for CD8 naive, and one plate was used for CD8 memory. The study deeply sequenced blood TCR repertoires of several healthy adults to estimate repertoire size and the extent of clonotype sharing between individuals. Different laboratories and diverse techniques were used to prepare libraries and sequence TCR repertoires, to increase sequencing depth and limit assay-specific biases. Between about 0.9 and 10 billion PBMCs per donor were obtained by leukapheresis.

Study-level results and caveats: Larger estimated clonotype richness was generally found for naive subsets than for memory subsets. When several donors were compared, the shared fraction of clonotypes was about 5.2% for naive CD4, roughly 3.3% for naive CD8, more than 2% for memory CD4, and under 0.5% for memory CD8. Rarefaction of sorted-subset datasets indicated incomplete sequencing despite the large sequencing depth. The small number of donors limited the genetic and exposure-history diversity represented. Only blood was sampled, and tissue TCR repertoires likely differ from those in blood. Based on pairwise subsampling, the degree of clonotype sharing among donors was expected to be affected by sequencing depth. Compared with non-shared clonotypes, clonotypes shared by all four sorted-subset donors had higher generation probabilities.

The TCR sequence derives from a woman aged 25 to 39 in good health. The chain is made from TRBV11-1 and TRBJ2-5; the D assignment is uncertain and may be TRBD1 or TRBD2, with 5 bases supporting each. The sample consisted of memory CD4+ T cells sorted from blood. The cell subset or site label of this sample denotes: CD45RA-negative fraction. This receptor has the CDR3 CASSWGPQETQYF. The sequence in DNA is TGTGCCAGCAGCTGGGGACCCCAAGAGACCCAGTACTTC.